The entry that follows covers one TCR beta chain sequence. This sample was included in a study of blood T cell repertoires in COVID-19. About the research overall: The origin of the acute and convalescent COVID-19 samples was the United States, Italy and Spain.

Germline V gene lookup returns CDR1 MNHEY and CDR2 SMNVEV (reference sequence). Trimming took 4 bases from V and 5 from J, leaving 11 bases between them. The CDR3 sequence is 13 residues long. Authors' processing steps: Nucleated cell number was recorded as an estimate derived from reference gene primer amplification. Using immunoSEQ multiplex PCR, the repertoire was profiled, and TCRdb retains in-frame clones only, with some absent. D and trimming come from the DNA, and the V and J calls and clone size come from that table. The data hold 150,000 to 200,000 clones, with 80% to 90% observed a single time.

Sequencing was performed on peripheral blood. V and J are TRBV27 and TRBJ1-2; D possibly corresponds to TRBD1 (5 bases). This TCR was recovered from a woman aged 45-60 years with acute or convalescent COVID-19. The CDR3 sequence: CASSSDTRYGYTF. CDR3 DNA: TGTGCCAGCAGTTCGGACACCCGATATGGCTACACCTTC.